The next 7 T cell receptor beta chains were all read from a single sample in a study of regulatory T cells in long-lasting Graves disease. Time point meaning: newly diagnosed GD, antithyroid drugs for less than 3 months. The TCR library was made from RNA extracted from PBMCs. CDR3-region Arm-PCR and iRepertoire HTBI primers produced the TCR beta libraries. TCRdb reprocessed the multiplex PCR reads via MiXCR and lists one record per CDR3 protein. The table shows 400,000 to 550,000 distinct CDR3 sequences, with roughly 15% occurring only once. The same data also went into a second study, on T cells in Graves' hyperthyroidism and ophthalmopathy.

Source: peripheral blood mononuclear cells (PBMCs), taken at new diagnosis, from a patient treated with antithyroid drugs. These receptors were taken from a woman under 40 with Graves disease.

Comment on this clonotype: At one end the junction does not follow the germline gene, possibly because of a read error. The chain is built from TRBV27 and TRBJ1-2; unclear D gene. This CDR3 is 13 amino acids long. Per germline, CDR1 MNHEY and CDR2 SMNVEV (reference sequence). The CDR3 coding sequence is TGCGCTGCAGGTTCCCTCGCAGCCTATGGCTACACCTTC. This codes for CAAGSLAAYGYTF.

This clonotype showed up many times. V and J are TRBV6-1 and TRBJ2-3; 8 bases fit TRBD2. Per the germline V gene, CDR1 is MNHNS and CDR2 is SASEGT. V lost 6 bases, J lost 1 base, and 3 bases stayed unmatched. CDR3 length: 14 residues. CDR3 sequence reads: CASSRGGGTDTQYF. The CDR3 DNA is TGTGCCAGCAGCCGGGGGGGAGGCACAGATACGCAGTATTTT.

This clonotype was seen many times. The chain joins TRBV5-1 to TRBJ2-3, with 7 positions matching TRBD2. The ends lost 0 bases at V and 4 bases at J; junction bases unmatched: 11. Germline values: CDR1 SGHRS, CDR2 YFSETQ. This CDR3 is 17 amino acids long. DNA for the CDR3: TGCGCCAGCAGCTTGGCTGGCCTAGCGGAGAGGGCAGATACGCAGTATTTT. Amino acids: CASSLAGLAERADTQYF.

This clonotype has at least ten counts. The CDR3 region is CASSNSPGLPETQYF. CDR3 sequence (DNA): TGTGCCAGCAGCAACTCGCCGGGACTCCCTGAGACCCAGTACTTC. V gene TRBV3-1 combines with J gene TRBJ2-5, with a tentative D call TRBD2 (6 bases). The CDR3 length is 15 residues. The germline CDR1 and CDR2 sequences are LGHDT and YNNKEL (reference sequence). Trimming pared 5 bases from V and 5 bases from J, leaving 18 bases between.

At least ten counts were recorded for this clonotype. The chain has TRBV27 and TRBJ2-7; TRBD1 agrees at 9 bases. Germline CDR1 and CDR2: MNHEY and SMNVEV (reference sequence). V lost 5 bases, J lost 3 bases, and 8 bases stayed unmatched. The CDR3 length is 15 residues. The chain's CDR3 is CASSVQGQGVYEQYF. In DNA, the CDR3 is TGTGCCAGCAGTGTGCAGGGACAGGGAGTCTACGAGCAGTACTTC.

This clonotype showed up many times. The chain couples TRBV20-1 to TRBJ2-3; D may be TRBD2 (6 bases). V lost 2 bases and J lost 2, with 14 bases in between. The CDR3 sequence is 15 residues long. Germline CDR1 DFQATT, CDR2 SNEGSKA (reference sequence). The CDR3 sequence: CSARIGGAPTDTQYF. The DNA for the CDR3 is TGCAGTGCTAGAATTGGAGGGGCCCCCACAGATACGCAGTATTTT.

This clonotype was recorded at least ten times. V is TRBV29-1 and J is TRBJ2-3; D ambiguous. This CDR3 has 15 residues. Germline-derived CDR1 and CDR2 are SQVTM and ANQGSEA. The V and J ends lost 0 bases and 0 bases respectively, with 10 bases between them. The CDR3 nucleotides read TGCAGCGTTGAAGACGTCATCACTAGCACAGATACGCAGTATTTT. This encodes CSVEDVITSTDTQYF.